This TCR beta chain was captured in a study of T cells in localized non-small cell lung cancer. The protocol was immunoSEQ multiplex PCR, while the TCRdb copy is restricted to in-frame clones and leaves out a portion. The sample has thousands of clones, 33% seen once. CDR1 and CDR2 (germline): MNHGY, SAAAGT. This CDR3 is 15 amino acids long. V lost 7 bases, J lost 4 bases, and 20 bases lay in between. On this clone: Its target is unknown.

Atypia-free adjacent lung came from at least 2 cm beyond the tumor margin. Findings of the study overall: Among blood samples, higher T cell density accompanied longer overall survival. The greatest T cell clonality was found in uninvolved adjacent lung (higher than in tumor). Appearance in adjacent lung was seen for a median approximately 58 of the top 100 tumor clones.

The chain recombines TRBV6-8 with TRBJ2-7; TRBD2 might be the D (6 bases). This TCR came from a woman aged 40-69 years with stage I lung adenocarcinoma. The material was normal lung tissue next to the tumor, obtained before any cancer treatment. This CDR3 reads CASTDGGGNGYEQYF. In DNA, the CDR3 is TGTGCCAGCACCGACGGAGGCGGGAATGGATACGAGCAGTACTTC.